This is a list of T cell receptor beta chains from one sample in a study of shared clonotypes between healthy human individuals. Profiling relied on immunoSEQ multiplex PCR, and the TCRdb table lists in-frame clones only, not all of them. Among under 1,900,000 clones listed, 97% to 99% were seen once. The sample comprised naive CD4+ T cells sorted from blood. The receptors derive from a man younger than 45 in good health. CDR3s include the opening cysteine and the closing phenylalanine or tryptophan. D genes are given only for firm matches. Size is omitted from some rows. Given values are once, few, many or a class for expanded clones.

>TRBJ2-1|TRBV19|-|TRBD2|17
CASSPDVGGSAYNEQFF
TGTGCCAGTAGTCCCGACGTGGGCGGGAGCGCCTACAATGAGCAGTTCTTC
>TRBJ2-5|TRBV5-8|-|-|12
CASSLLEETQYF
TGTGCCAGCAGCTTGTTGGAAGAGACCCAGTACTTC
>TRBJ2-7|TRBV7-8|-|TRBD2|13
CASSLGRGDEQYF
TGTGCCAGCAGCTTAGGGCGGGGGGACGAGCAGTACTTC
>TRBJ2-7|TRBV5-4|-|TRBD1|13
CASSRTGGHEQYF
TGTGCCAGCAGCCGGACAGGGGGCCACGAGCAGTACTTC
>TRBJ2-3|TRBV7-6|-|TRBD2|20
CASSLRGRTSGRSSTDTQYF
TGTGCCAGCAGCTTAAGGGGGCGAACTAGCGGGAGATCGAGCACAGATACGCAGTATTTT
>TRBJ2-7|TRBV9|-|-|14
CASNPLGGSYEQYF
TGTGCCAGCAACCCTTTGGGCGGCTCCTACGAGCAGTACTTC
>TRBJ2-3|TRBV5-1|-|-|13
CASSRGRGDTQYF
TGCGCCAGCAGCAGAGGACGGGGAGATACGCAGTATTTT
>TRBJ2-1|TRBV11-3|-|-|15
CASSSSGGAYNEQFF
TGTGCCAGCAGCTCCTCCGGTGGGGCCTACAATGAGCAGTTCTTC
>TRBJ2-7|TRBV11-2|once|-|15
CASSSMREKGYEQYF
TGTGCCAGCAGCTCGATGAGGGAGAAGGGCTACGAGCAGTACTTC
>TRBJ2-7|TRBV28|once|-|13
CASSSNTPPKEYF
TGTGCCAGCAGTTCCAACACTCCCCCAAAGGAGTACTTC